A single sample is the source of the 19 T cell receptor beta chains below, sequenced in a study of a mutant IDH1 vaccine in newly diagnosed glioma. Time point defined: week 11, during vaccination. All doses held 300 ug of mutant IDH1 20-mer peptide, with topical imiquimod. The antigens of these receptors remain unknown. Sequencing used immunoSEQ multiplex PCR; TCRdb keeps in-frame clones, though not all of them. Of about 62,000 clones listed, around nine tenths are singletons. Sequenced here: PBMCs, sampled from a glioma patient whose treatment included an IDH1 peptide vaccine. These receptors originate from a man aged 35 to 55 with glioma.

The chain combines TRBV28 with TRBJ1-2; D is ambiguous. CDR1 and CDR2 from the germline V gene are MDHEN and SYDVKM. CDR3 length equals 13 residues. V lost 3 bases and J lost 4, with 9 bases in between. The CDR3 bases are TGTGCCAGCAGTTTTACCGGTTTCTATGGCTACACCTTC. This sequence encodes CASSFTGFYGYTF.

The chain uses TRBV5-1 and TRBJ2-5; D call uncertain. The CDR3 sequence is 16 residues long. Germline V CDR1 and CDR2: SGHRS, YFSETQ. Trimming took 3 bases from V and 0 from J, leaving 15 bases between them. The CDR3 is CASSSWIPEYQETQYF. The CDR3 DNA follows: TGCGCCAGCAGCTCCTGGATACCCGAGTACCAAGAGACCCAGTACTTC.

V and J are TRBV5-1 and TRBJ1-2; 7 nucleotides agree with TRBD1. V shed 0 bases and J 2 bases; nucleotides not matched to a gene: 4. Germline V gives CDR1 SGHRS, CDR2 YFSETQ. The CDR3 runs 15 residues. CDR3 bases: TGCGCCAGCAGCTTGGTCGGGGGACAGAACTATGGCTACACCTTC. Protein product: CASSLVGGQNYGYTF.

The genes are TRBV28 and TRBJ1-6; 9 bases are shared with TRBD1. This CDR3 contains 13 residues. V trimming: 8 bases; J trimming: 14 bases; junction bases outside the gene matches: 10. Germline CDR1 is MDHEN and CDR2 is SYDVKM. CDR3 region: CASWDREIVTLHF. The CDR3 DNA reads TGTGCCAGCTGGGACAGGGAAATAGTAACCCTCCACTTT.

The V and J genes are TRBV29-1 and TRBJ2-5; 7 bases are a match to TRBD2. The V gene end was trimmed by 4 bases and the J gene end by 4 bases; junction bases not matched to a gene: 6. The germline V gene has CDR1 SQVTM and CDR2 ANQGSEA. The CDR3 sequence is 13 residues long. The CDR3 spells CSVAAGQRETQYF. The CDR3 coding sequence is TGCAGCGTTGCAGCGGGGCAGAGAGAGACCCAGTACTTC.

The table lists this clone with a few counts. The J gene is TRBJ1-5, the V gene TRBV2, with D unresolved. Germline CDR1 SNHLY, CDR2 FYNNEI. The CDR3 has 14 amino acids. The V gene lost 0 bases and the J gene lost 1 base, with 4 bases spanning the gap. The chain's CDR3 is CASSEAGSNQPQHF. DNA for the CDR3: TGTGCCAGCAGTGAAGCGGGGAGCAATCAGCCCCAGCATTTT.

The chain has TRBV30 and TRBJ2-5; 8 bases are shared with TRBD1. The CDR3 is 14 amino acids. The V gene's germline CDR1 is GTSNPN and CDR2 SVGIG (reference sequence). With V trimmed by 3 bases and J by 4 bases, 7 bases remained unmatched. The CDR3 nucleotides read TGTGCCTGGAGAGCCCCAGGGGGCGGAGAGACCCAGTACTTC. It codes for CAWRAPGGGETQYF.

The V call is TRBV28, the J call TRBJ1-5, with D hard to call. V was clipped by 2 bases and J by 3 bases, with 14 bases between them. CDR1 MDHEN and CDR2 SYDVKM come from the germline V gene. This CDR3 has 16 amino acids. CDR3: CASSLASWKDNQPQHF. The CDR3 nucleotides are TGTGCCAGCAGTTTAGCATCTTGGAAAGACAATCAGCCCCAGCATTTT.

This chain links TRBV28 with TRBJ1-1, with a possible D match to TRBD1 (5 bases). Germline values: CDR1 MDHEN, CDR2 SYDVKM. There are 16 residues in the CDR3. Deletions cut 3 bases from V and 3 bases from J, with 17 bases between. The DNA for the CDR3 is TGTGCCAGCAGTTTCCCCTCTCTCGGGGCAGACACTGAAGCTTTCTTT. This gives the protein CASSFPSLGADTEAFF. Variable domain in full (rest from reference TRBV28 and TRBJ1-1): DVKVTQSSRYLVKRTGEKVFLECVQDMDHENMFWYRQDPGLGLRLIYFSYDVKMKEKGDIPEGYSVSREKKERFSLILESASTNQTSMYLCASSFPSLGADTEAFFGQGTRLTVV.

This clone was detected a few times. The V and J genes are TRBV7-6 and TRBJ2-2, with TRBD2 matching 13 bases. This CDR3 contains 18 residues. The V gene's germline CDR1 is SGHVS and CDR2 FNYEAQ. Unmatched junction bases numbered 9, after V lost 3 bases and J lost 5 bases. The CDR3 DNA reads TGTGCCAGCAGCTTCCCCGGGACTAGCGGGATGCAAACCGGGGAGCTGTTTTTT. Translation: CASSFPGTSGMQTGELFF.

The chain recombines TRBV18 with TRBJ1-2; D is uncertain. V lost 4 bases to trimming and J lost 3 bases, with 6 bases between them. CDR3 length: 12 residues. Germline values: CDR1 KGHSH, CDR2 LQKENI. The CDR3 loop is CASSLSDYGYTF. CDR3 coding DNA: TGTGCCAGCTCACTGTCAGACTATGGCTACACCTTC.

The chain has TRBV15 and TRBJ1-5; the D gene is possibly TRBD1 (6 bases). Germline V gene data show CDR1 as LNHNV and CDR2 as YYDKDF (reference sequence). Trimming removed 3 bases at V and 0 bases at J, with 12 bases between. The CDR3 has 16 amino acids. The chain's CDR3 is CATSRPRGLSNQPQHF. Written as DNA, the CDR3 is TGTGCCACCAGCAGGCCCAGGGGCCTTAGCAATCAGCCCCAGCATTTT. The full variable domain, with the rest looked up from reference TRBV15 and TRBJ1-5, is DAMVIQNPRYQVTQFGKPVTLSCSQTLNHNVMYWYQQKSSQAPKLLFHYYDKDFNNEADTPDNFQSRRPNTSFCFLDIRSPGLGDTAMYLCATSRPRGLSNQPQHFGDGTRLSIL.

The V and J genes are TRBV30 and TRBJ1-2; D uncertain. The germline V and J ends were trimmed by 7 bases and 0 bases, with 12 bases remaining between them. CDR1 is GTSNPN, CDR2 SVGIG, per germline (reference sequence). The CDR3 is 13 residues long. In DNA, the CDR3 is TGTGCCTTTATAGAGTCGACTAACTATGGCTACACCTTC. Amino acid sequence: CAFIESTNYGYTF.

The chain combines TRBV5-1 with TRBJ2-5, with no clear D. The length of the CDR3 is 13 residues. The V end was cut by 2 bases, the J end by 4 bases, with 9 bases between. Germline V gene sequence: CDR1 SGHRS, CDR2 YFSETQ. The DNA of the CDR3 is TGCGCCAGCAGCTTCCAGGACGGAGAGACCCAGTACTTC. This translates into CASSFQDGETQYF.

As DNA, the CDR3 is TGCAGTGCTGCTCCTGGTGGCTACACCTTC. Its translation is CSAAPGGYTF. The V and J genes are TRBV20-1 and TRBJ1-2, with D hard to call. V lost 5 bases, J lost 7 bases, and 8 bases lay in between. Germline CDR1 is DFQATT and CDR2 is SNEGSKA (reference sequence). This CDR3 is 10 amino acids long.

This chain connects TRBV9 to TRBJ2-7; 9 nucleotides agree with TRBD2. CDR1 is SGDLS, CDR2 YYNGEE, per germline. J gave up 0 bases and V 0 bases, and 13 bases lay outside the gene matches. The CDR3 length is 19 residues. The CDR3 coding sequence is TGTGCCAGCAGCGTAGAAGGCGGGTTTATTAGCGGGAGCTCCTACGAGCAGTACTTC. Translated: CASSVEGGFISGSSYEQYF.

CDR3 sequence (DNA): TGTGCCAGCAGCTTAGGGCTTCCCCCAACGGTAGATACGCAGTATTTT. It specifies CASSLGLPPTVDTQYF. The chain couples TRBV7-3 to TRBJ2-3; unclear D gene. Germline CDR1 and CDR2: SGHTA and FQGTGA. The CDR3 totals 16 residues. The V end was cut by 2 bases, the J end by 5 bases, with 17 bases between.

The chain is built from TRBV28 and TRBJ1-2, with D possibly TRBD1 on 5 matching bases. The CDR3 sequence is 14 residues long. The germline CDR1 and CDR2 sequences are MDHEN and SYDVKM. Trimming took 4 bases from V and 4 from J, leaving 13 bases between them. As DNA, the CDR3 is TGTGCCAGCAGTTCGGGGACGTCTAGCTATGGCTACACCTTC. Its translation: CASSSGTSSYGYTF.

The V call is TRBV15, the J call TRBJ2-5; 12 positions match TRBD2. The CDR3 runs to 18 residues. With 0 bases clipped from V and 1 base from J, the junction kept 6 bases outside the gene matches. Germline V gene sequence: CDR1 LNHNV, CDR2 YYDKDF (reference sequence). The CDR3 region has the DNA TGTGCCACCAGCAGAGATTACTTGACTAGCGGGAGCCAAGAGACCCAGTACTTC. Its translation: CATSRDYLTSGSQETQYF.